This T cell receptor (beta chain) was observed in a study of cytomegalovirus exposure and HLA in healthy donors. A multiplex PCR was run with 60 Vbeta primers and 13 Jbeta primers. The repertoire was sequenced with immunoSEQ multiplex PCR; TCRdb's copy has only in-frame clones and lacks some. The sample carries hundreds of thousands of clones, approximately 70% recorded once. Germline CDR1 reads SGHTS; CDR2 reads YDEGEE. This CDR3 has 13 amino acids. With 6 bases clipped from V and 3 bases from J, the junction kept 4 bases outside the gene matches. The chain carries TRBV5-8 and TRBJ2-7; 9 nucleotides align to TRBD2. The clonotype was recovered from a female donor in good health and CMV-seronegative. The sample was PBMCs. The CDR3 coding sequence is TGTGCCAGCATAGAGCGGGAGGTCTACGAGCAGTACTTC. Amino acid sequence: CASIEREVYEQYF.